The next 5 T cell receptor beta chains were all read from a single sample in a study of shared clonotypes between healthy human individuals. The method was immunoSEQ multiplex PCR; TCRdb's version includes in-frame clones alone and lacks a portion of them. The sample has fewer than 1.4 million clones, approximately 80% seen once. The sequenced material came from memory CD4+ T cells from PBMCs. Documented subset: CD45RA-negative fraction. All receptors come from a man younger than 35 in good health. Some clones in this sample may be carry-over from other donors' samples.

V and J are TRBV4-3 and TRBJ1-4; D not certain. The CDR3 loop spans 17 amino acids. Germline CDR1 reads LGHNA; CDR2 reads YSLEER. Trimming removed 1 base at V and 3 bases at J, with 15 bases between. The CDR3 coding sequence is TGCGCCAGCAGCCAAGGCCCATCTAGCGGGGCTAATGAAAAACTGTTTTTT. This translates into CASSQGPSSGANEKLFF.

The chain uses TRBV6-6 and TRBJ1-2, with 8 positions matching TRBD1. CDR3 size: 15 residues. The J segment lost 2 bases and the V segment lost 4 bases, leaving 6 bases of the junction unmatched. CDR1 and CDR2 from the germline V gene are MNHNY and SVGAGI (reference sequence). This CDR3 is CASSSDRARNYGYTF. The DNA for the CDR3 is TGTGCCAGCAGTTCGGACAGGGCAAGAAACTATGGCTACACCTTC.

The V and J genes are TRBV7-5 and TRBJ2-1; the D call in the table, TRBD1, was not verified against the DNA. TRBV7-5 corresponds to a pseudogene. This CDR3 has 13 amino acids. The CDR3: CASSFDRDREQFF. CDR3 sequence (DNA): TGTGCCAGCAGCTTCGACAGGGACCGTGAGCAGTTCTTC.

The chain recombines TRBV6-6 with TRBJ2-7; D is ambiguous. The V gene's germline CDR1 is MNHNY and CDR2 SVGAGI (reference sequence). The CDR3 is made up of 12 amino acids. V shed 4 bases and J shed 0 bases, with 4 bases lying between them. The chain's CDR3 is CASSSPSYEQYF. The CDR3 region has the DNA TGTGCCAGCAGTTCGCCCTCCTACGAGCAGTACTTC.

This clone was recorded at least ten times. This sample also contains other DNA sequences that code for the same CDR3. V usage is TRBV29-1 and J usage is TRBJ1-1; TRBD1 matches at 7 bases. The CDR3 contains 11 residues. V gave up 7 bases and J gave up 7 bases; unmatched junction bases: 6. Germline lookup yields CDR1 SQVTM and CDR2 ANQGSEA. For the CDR3, the DNA is TGCAGCGCTACCGACAGGGATGAAGCTTTCTTT. Protein sequence: CSATDRDEAFF.